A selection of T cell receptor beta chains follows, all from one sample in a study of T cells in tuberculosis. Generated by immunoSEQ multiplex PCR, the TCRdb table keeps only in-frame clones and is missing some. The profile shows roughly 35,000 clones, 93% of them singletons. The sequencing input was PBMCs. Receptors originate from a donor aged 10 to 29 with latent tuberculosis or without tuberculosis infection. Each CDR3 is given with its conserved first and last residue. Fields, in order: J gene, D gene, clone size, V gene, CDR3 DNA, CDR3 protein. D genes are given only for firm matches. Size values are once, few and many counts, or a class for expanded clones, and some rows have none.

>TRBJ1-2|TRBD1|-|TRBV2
TGTGCCAGCCAGACCGGGACAGGGAGTGGCTACACCTTC
CASQTGTGSGYTF
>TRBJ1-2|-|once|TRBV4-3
TGCGCCAGCAGCCCGGCGGGGGCAAACCAGTTGGATGGCTACACCTTC
CASSPAGANQLDGYTF
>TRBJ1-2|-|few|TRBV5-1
TGCGCCAGCAGCTTTTCGGGGGGCTATGGCTACACCTTC
CASSFSGGYGYTF
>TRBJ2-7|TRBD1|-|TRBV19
TGTGCCAGTAGTTTCCGGACAGGGGACGAGCAGTACTTC
CASSFRTGDEQYF
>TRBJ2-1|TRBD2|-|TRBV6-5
TGTGCCAGCAGTTACTCGAGTAGCGGGGACACCAATGAGCAGTTCTTC
CASSYSSSGDTNEQFF
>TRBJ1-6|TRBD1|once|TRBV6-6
TGTGCCAGCAGTTATGGACAGGGAGGTATCCCCCTCCACTTT
CASSYGQGGIPLHF
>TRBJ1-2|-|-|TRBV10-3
TGTGCCATCAGTGAGCGCAGGGAATCCTATGGCTACACCTTC
CAISERRESYGYTF
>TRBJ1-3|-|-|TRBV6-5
TGTGCCAGCAGTTACAAGGGGGAAGGAAACACCATATATTTT
CASSYKGEGNTIYF
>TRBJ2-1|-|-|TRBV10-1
TGCGCCAGCAGAGAACCCGGGACACGGCTCGATGAGCAGTTCTTC
CASREPGTRLDEQFF
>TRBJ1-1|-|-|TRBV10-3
TGTGCCATCAGTCGAAGCACGAACACTGAAGCTTTCTTT
CAISRSTNTEAFF
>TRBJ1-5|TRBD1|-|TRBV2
TGTGCCAGCTGGACAGGGGCAATTGATCAGCCCCAGCATTTT
CASWTGAIDQPQHF
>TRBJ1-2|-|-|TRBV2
TGTGCCAGCAGTGAAAATGGAGGGCCCTATGGCTACACCTTC
CASSENGGPYGYTF
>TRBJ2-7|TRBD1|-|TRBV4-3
TGCGCCAGCAGCCAAGATCTGGGGCAGGGGGCCAACGAGCAGTACTTC
CASSQDLGQGANEQYF
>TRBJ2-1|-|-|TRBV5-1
TGCGCCAGCAGCTTGGAGCGGACCAGCTCCTACAATGAGCAGTTCTTC
CASSLERTSSYNEQFF
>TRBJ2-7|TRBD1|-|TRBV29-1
TGCAGCGAAGGGGACAGGGAGTTCAACGAGCAGTACTTC
CSEGDREFNEQYF
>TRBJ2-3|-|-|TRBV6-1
TGTGCCAGCAGTGACTTCGGGACATTGGATACGCAGTATTTT
CASSDFGTLDTQYF
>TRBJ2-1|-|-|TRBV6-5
TGTGCCAGCAGTTACTCGATTGAGGAAACTATCAATGAGCAGTTCTTC
CASSYSIEETINEQFF
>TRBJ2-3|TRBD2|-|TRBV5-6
TGTGCCAGCAGCTTGCTTCGGGTAGCGGGGGACACAGATACGCAGTATTTT
CASSLLRVAGDTDTQYF
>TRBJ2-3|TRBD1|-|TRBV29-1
TGCAGCTCTCCGGGACAGGGGACAGATACGCAGTATTTT
CSSPGQGTDTQYF
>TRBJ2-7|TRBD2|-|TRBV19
TGTGCCAGTAGTAGGTCCCTTAGCGGGGCCTCCACCTACGAGCAGTACTTC
CASSRSLSGASTYEQYF
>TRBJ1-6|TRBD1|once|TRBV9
TGTGCCAGCAGACCTAACCTACCAGGACAGGGAAATTCACCCCTCCACTTT
CASRPNLPGQGNSPLHF
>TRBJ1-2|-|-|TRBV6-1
TGTGCCAGCAGTGAGGCAGGCCGCTATGGCTACACCTTC
CASSEAGRYGYTF
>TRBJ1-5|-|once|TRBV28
TGTGCCAGCAGAGGACAAGCCAATCAGCCCCAGCATTTT
CASRGQANQPQHF
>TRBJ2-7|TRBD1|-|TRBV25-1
TGTGCCAGCAGCCGGACAGGGGGCTTGAACGAGCAGTACTTC
CASSRTGGLNEQYF
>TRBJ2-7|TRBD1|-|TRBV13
TGTGCCAGCAGCTCCTCGGGACAGGGGGCCTACGAGCAGTACTTC
CASSSSGQGAYEQYF
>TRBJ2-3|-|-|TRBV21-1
TGTGCCAGCAGCAAACTGACTAGCGGGGATCACACAGATACGCAGTATTTT
CASSKLTSGDHTDTQYF
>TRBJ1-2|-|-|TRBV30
TGTGCCTGGAGTTCAGGGATTAGTGGCTACACCTTC
CAWSSGISGYTF
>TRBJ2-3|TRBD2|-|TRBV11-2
TGTGCCAGCAGCTTCGGACTAGCGGGGGAGAGCACAGATACGCAGTATTTT
CASSFGLAGESTDTQYF
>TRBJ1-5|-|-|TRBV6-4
TGTGCCAGCAGTGACTCTTTTAGTAATCAGCCCCAGCATTTT
CASSDSFSNQPQHF
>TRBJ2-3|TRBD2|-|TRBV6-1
TGTGCCAGCAGCGCACTAGCGGCTGGGGGGGATACGCAGTATTTT
CASSALAAGGDTQYF
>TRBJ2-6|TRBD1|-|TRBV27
TGTGCCAGCAGCCATTGGGGACAGGGACTGACCGGGGCCAACGTCCTGACTTTC
CASSHWGQGLTGANVLTF
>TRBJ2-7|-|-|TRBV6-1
TGTGCCAGCAGTGAAGACAGGACCTACGAGCAGTACTTC
CASSEDRTYEQYF
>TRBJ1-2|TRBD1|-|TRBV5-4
TGTGCCAGCAGTCCAGGGGGTTCGGGTGGCTACACCTTC
CASSPGGSGGYTF
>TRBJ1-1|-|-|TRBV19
TGTGCCAGTAGTTATACGGTGAACACTGAAGCTTTCTTT
CASSYTVNTEAFF
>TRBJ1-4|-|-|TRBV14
TGTGCCAGCAGCCGCAGGGCGAAGAATGAAAAACTGTTTTTT
CASSRRAKNEKLFF
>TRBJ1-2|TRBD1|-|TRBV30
TGTGCCTGCGACACTTCGGCGACAGGGAGAAACTATGGCTACACCTTC
CACDTSATGRNYGYTF
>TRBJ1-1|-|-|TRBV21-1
TGTGCCAGCAGCGGAGTACAGGGGGCGTATTGTGACACTGAAGCTTTCTTT
CASSGVQGAYCDTEAFF
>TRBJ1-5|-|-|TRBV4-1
TGCGCCAGCAGCCAAGGCTCAGGGGTGAGTCAGCCCCAGCATTTT
CASSQGSGVSQPQHF
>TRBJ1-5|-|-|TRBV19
TGTGCCAGTAGTATTGTCAGATATAGCAATCAGCCCCAGCATTTT
CASSIVRYSNQPQHF
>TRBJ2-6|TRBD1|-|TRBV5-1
TGCGCCAGCAGATCCGGGACAGGGGTAACTGGGGCCAACGTCCTGACTTTC
CASRSGTGVTGANVLTF
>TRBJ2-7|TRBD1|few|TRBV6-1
TGTGCCAGCAGTTGGGACAGCAACTACGAGCAGTACTTC
CASSWDSNYEQYF
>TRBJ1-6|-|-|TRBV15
TGTGCCACCAGCATGAGCTCCTATAATTCACCCCTCCACTTT
CATSMSSYNSPLHF
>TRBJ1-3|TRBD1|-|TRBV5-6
TGTGCCAGCAGCGAACAATACAGGGGGGGCTCTGGAAACACCATATATTTT
CASSEQYRGGSGNTIYF
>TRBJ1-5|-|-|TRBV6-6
TGTGCCAGCAGTTACTCGGGGTGGGGGGGGAATCAGCCCCAGCATTTT
CASSYSGWGGNQPQHF
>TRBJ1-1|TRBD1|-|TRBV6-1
TGTGCCAGCAGCGCTGACAGGGACACTGAAGCTTTCTTT
CASSADRDTEAFF
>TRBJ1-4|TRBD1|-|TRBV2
TGTGCCAGCAGTGGAGCCCAGGGGGCAAATGAAAAACTGTTTTTT
CASSGAQGANEKLFF
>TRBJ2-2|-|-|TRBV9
TGTGCCAGCAGCGTAGGGAGCGACACCGGGGAGCTGTTTTTT
CASSVGSDTGELFF
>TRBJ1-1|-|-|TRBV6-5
TGTGCCAGCAGGAGACTCACTGAAGCTTTCTTT
CASRRLTEAFF
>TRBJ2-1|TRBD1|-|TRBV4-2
TGTGCCAGTAAAACCGGGACAGGGGAGGATGAGCAGTTCTTC
CASKTGTGEDEQFF